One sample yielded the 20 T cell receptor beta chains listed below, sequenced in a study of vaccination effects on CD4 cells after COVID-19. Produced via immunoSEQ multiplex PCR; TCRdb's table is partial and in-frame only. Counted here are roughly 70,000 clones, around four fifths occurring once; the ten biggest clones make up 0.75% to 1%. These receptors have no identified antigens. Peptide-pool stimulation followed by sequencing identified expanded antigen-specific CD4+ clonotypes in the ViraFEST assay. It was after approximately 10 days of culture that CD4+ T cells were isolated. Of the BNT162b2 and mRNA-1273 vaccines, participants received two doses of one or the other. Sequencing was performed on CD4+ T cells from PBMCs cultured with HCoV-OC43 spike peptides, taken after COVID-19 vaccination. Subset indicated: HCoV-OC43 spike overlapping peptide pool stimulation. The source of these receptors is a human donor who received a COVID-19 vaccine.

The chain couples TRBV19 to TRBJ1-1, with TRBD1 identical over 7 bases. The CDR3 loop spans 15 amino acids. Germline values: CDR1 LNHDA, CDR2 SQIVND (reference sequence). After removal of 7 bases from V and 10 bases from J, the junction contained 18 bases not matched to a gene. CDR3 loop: CASTDDGGGRVGAFF. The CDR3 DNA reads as TGTGCCAGTACCGACGATGGAGGGGGCAGGGTCGGAGCTTTCTTT.

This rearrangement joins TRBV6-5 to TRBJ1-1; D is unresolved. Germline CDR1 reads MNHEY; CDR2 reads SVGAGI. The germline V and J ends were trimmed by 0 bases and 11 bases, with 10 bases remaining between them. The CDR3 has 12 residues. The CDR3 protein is CASSYSGGRAFF. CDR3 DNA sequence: TGTGCCAGCAGTTACTCGGGCGGTAGGGCTTTCTTT.

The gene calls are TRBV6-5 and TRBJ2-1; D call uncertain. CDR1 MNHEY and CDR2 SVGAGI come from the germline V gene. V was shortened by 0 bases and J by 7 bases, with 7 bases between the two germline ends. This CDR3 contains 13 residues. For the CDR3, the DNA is TGTGCCAGCAGTTACTCGTGGGGAAATGAGCAGTTCTTC. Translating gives CASSYSWGNEQFF.

The CDR3 nucleotides read TGTGCCAGCTCACCAACCCAGACAGGGGCTTTTAACTATGGCTACACCTTC. This sequence encodes CASSPTQTGAFNYGYTF. V gene TRBV18 combines with J gene TRBJ1-2, with 8 bases matching TRBD1. The CDR3 extends over 17 amino acids. The V segment lost 2 bases and the J segment 1 base; nucleotides outside the gene matches: 9. CDR1 is KGHSH, CDR2 LQKENI, per germline.

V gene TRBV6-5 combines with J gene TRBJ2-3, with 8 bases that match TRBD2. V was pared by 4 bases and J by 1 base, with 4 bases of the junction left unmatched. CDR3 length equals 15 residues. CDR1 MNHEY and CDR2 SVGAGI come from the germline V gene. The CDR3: CASSSGRGGTDTQYF. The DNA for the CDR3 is TGTGCCAGCAGTTCGGGGCGGGGGGGCACAGATACGCAGTATTTT.

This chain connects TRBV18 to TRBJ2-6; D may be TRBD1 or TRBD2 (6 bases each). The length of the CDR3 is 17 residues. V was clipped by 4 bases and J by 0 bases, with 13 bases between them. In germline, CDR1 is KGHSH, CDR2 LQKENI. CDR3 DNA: TGTGCCAGCTCACTCTTGACGGGGGCCTCTGGGGCCAACGTCCTGACTTTC. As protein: CASSLLTGASGANVLTF.

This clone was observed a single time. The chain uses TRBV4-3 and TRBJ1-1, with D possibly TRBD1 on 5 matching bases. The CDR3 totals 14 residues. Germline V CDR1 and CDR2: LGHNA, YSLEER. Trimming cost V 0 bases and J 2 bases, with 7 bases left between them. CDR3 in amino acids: CASSQDQGNTEAFF. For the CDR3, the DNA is TGCGCCAGCAGCCAAGATCAGGGCAACACTGAAGCTTTCTTT.

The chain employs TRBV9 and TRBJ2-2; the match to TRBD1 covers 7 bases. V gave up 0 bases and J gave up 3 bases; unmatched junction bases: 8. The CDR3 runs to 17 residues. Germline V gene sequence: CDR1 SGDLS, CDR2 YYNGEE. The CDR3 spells CASSVERAQGDTGELFF. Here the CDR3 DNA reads TGTGCCAGCAGCGTAGAGAGAGCCCAGGGGGACACCGGGGAGCTGTTTTTT.

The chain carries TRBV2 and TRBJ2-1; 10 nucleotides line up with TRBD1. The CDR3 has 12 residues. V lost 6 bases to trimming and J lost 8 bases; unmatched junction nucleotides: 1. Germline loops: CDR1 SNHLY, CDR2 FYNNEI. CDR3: CASSGQGDEQFF. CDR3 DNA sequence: TGTGCCAGCAGCGGACAGGGGGATGAGCAGTTCTTC.

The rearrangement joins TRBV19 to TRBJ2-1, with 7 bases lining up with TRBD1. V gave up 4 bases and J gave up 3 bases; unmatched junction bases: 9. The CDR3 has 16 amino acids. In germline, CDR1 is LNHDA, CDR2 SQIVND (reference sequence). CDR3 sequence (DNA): TGTGCCAGTAGTAAGTTGCCGGGACAGAACTACAATGAGCAGTTCTTC. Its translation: CASSKLPGQNYNEQFF.

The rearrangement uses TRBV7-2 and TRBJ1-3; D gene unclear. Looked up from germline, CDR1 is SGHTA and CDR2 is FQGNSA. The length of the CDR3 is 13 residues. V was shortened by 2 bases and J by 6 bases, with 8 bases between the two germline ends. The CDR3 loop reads CASSLREQNTIYF. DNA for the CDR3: TGTGCCAGCAGCTTAAGGGAGCAAAACACCATATATTTT.

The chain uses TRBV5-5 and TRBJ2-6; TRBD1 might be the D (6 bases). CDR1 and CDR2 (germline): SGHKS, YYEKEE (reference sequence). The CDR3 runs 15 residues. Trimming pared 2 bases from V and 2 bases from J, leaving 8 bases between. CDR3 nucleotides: TGTGCCAGCAGCTTACGACAGGCTGGGGCCAACGTCCTGACTTTC. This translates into CASSLRQAGANVLTF.

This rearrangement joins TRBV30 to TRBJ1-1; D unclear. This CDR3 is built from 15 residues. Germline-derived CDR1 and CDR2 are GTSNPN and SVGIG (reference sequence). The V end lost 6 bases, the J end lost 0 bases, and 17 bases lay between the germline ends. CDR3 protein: CACHPPRGLNTEAFF. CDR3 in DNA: TGTGCCTGCCACCCTCCCCGGGGTTTGAACACTGAAGCTTTCTTT.

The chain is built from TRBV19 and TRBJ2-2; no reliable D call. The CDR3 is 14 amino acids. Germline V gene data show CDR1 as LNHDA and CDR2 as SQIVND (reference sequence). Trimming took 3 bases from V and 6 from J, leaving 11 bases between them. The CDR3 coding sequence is TGTGCCAGTAGTATCCCCCTATCGTCCGGGGAGCTGTTTTTT. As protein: CASSIPLSSGELFF.

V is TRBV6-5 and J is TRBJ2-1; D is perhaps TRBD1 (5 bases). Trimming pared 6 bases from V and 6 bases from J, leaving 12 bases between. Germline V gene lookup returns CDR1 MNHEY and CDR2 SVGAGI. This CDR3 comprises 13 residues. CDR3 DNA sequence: TGTGCCAGCAGGGAGACAGCTAGCAATGAGCAGTTCTTC. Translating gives CASRETASNEQFF.

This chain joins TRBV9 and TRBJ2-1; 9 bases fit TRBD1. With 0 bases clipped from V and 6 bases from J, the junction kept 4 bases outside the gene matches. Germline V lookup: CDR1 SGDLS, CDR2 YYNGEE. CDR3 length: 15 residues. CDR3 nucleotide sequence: TGTGCCAGCAGCGTAGCTGGGACAGGGCGCAATGAGCAGTTCTTC. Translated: CASSVAGTGRNEQFF.

In nucleotides, the CDR3 is TGTGCCAGCAGCTTGGCCCTCGGAGATGCGGGTTTCTTGAACACTGAAGCTTTCTTT. Amino acids: CASSLALGDAGFLNTEAFF. The chain uses TRBV5-8 and TRBJ1-1; D not certain. Trimming removed 0 bases from V and 0 bases from J, with 21 bases in between. Per the germline V gene, CDR1 is SGHTS and CDR2 is YDEGEE. The CDR3 covers 19 residues.

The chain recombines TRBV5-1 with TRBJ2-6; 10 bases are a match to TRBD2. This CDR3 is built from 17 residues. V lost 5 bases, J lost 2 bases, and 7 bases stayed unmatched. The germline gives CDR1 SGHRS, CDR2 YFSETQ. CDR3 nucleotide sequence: TGCGCCAGCAGGGGCAGCGGGGGGGCCACTGGGGCCAACGTCCTGACTTTC. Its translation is CASRGSGGATGANVLTF. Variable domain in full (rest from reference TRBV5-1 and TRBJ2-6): KAGVTQTPRYLIKTRGQQVTLSCSPISGHRSVSWYQQTPGQGLQFLFEYFSETQRNKGNFPGRFSGRQFSNSRSEMNVSTLELGDSALYLCASRGSGGATGANVLTFGAGSRLTVL.

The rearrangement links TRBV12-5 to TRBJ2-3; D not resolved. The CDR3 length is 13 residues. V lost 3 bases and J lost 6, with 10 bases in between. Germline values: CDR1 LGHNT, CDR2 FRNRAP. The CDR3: CASGFPPGDTQYF. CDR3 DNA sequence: TGTGCTAGTGGTTTCCCACCGGGCGATACGCAGTATTTT.

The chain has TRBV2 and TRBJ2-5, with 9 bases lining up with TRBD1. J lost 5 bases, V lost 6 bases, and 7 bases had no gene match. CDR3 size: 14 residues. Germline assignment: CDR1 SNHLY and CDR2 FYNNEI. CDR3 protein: CASSAQGAGETQYF. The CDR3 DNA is TGTGCCAGCAGCGCACAGGGGGCTGGGGAGACCCAGTACTTC.